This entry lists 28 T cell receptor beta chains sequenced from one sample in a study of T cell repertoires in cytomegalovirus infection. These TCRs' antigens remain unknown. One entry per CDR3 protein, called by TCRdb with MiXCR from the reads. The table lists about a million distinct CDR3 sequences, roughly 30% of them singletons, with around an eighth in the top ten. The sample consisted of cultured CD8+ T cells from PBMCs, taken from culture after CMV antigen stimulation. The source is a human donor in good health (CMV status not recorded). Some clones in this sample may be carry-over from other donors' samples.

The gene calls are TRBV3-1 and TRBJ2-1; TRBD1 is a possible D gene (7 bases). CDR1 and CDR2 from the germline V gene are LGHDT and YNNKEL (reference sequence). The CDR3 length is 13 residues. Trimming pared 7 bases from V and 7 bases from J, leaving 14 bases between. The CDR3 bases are TGTGCCAGCACCCAGGGGGGTGGGAATGAGCAGTTCTTC. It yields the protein CASTQGGGNEQFF.

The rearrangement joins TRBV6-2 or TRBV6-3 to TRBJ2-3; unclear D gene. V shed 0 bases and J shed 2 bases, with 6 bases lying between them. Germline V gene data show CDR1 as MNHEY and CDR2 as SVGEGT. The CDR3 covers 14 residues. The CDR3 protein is CASSYSSITDTQYF. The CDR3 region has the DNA TGTGCCAGCAGTTACTCGAGCATCACAGATACGCAGTATTTT.

DNA of the CDR3: TGTGCCAGCAGGGGGACAGCAGAAGCTTTCTTT. Protein product: CASRGTAEAFF. The gene calls are TRBV2 and TRBJ1-1; 7 bases map to TRBD1. V lost 6 bases to trimming and J lost 8 bases; unmatched junction nucleotides: 3. The CDR3 loop spans 11 amino acids. In germline, CDR1 is SNHLY, CDR2 FYNNEI.

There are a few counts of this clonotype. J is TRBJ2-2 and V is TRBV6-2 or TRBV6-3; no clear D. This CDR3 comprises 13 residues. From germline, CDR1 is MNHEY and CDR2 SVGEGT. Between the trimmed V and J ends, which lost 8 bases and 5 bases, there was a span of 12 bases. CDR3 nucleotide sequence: TGTGCCAGCTTTACAGCCGGTACCGGGGAGCTGTTTTTT. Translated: CASFTAGTGELFF.

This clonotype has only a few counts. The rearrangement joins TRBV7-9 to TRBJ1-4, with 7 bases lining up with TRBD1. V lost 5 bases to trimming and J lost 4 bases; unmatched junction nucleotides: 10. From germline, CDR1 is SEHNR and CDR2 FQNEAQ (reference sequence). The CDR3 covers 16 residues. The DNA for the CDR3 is TGTGCCAGCAGCCCTAATTCCGGGACAGTTAATGAAAAACTGTTTTTT. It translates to CASSPNSGTVNEKLFF.

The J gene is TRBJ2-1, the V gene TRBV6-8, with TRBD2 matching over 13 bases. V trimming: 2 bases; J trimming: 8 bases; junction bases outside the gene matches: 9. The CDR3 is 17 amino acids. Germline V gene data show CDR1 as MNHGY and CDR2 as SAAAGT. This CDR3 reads CASSYALGLAGVYEQFF. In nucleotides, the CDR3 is TGTGCCAGCAGTTACGCCTTAGGACTAGCGGGGGTCTATGAGCAGTTCTTC.

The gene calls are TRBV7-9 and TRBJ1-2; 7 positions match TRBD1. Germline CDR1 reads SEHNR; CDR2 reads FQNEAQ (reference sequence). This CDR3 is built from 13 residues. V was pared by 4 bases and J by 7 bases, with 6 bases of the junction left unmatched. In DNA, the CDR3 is TGTGCCAGCAGCTCACAGGGGAATGGTGGCTACACCTTC. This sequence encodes CASSSQGNGGYTF.

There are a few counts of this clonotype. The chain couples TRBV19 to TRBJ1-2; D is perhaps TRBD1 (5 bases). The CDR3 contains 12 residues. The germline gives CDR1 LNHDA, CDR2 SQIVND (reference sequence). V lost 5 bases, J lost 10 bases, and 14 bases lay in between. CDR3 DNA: TGTGCCAGTAGTCGCCGGGACGTCGACTACACCTTC. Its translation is CASSRRDVDYTF.

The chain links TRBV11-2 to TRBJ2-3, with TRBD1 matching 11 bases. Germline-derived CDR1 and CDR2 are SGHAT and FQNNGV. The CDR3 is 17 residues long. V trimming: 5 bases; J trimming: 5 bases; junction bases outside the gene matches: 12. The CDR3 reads CASSTPGQGALEDTQYF. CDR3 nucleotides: TGTGCCAGCAGCACTCCAGGACAGGGGGCGCTGGAAGATACGCAGTATTTT.

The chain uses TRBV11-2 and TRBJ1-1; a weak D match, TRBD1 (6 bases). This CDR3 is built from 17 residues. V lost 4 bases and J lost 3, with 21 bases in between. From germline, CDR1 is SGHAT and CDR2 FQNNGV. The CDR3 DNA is TGTGCCAGCAGCTCGTACAGGAACCCAAAGGGGGACACTGAAGCTTTCTTT. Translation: CASSSYRNPKGDTEAFF. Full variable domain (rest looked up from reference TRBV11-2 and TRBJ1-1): EAGVAQSPRYKIIEKRQSVAFWCNPISGHATLYWYQQILGQGPKLLIQFQNNGVVDDSQLPKDRFSAERLKGVDSTLKIQPAKLEDSAVYLCASSSYRNPKGDTEAFFGQGTRLTVV.

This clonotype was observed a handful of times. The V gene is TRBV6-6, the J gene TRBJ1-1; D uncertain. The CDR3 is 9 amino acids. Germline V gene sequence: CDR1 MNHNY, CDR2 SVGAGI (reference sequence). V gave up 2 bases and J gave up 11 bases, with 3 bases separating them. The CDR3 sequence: CASSYGAFF. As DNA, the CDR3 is TGTGCCAGCAGTTACGGCGCTTTCTTT.

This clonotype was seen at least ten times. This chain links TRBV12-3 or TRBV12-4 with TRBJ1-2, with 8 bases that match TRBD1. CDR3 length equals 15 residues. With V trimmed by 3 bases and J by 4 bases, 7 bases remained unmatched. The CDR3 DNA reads TGTGCCAGCAGTTTTTTAAGAGGGACAGGCTATGGCTACACCTTC. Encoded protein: CASSFLRGTGYGYTF.

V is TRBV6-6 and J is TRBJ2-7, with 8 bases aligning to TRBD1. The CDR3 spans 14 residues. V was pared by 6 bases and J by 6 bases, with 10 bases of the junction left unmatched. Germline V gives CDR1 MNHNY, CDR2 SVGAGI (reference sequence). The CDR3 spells CASSPTGDHREQYV. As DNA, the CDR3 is TGTGCCAGCAGCCCGACAGGGGACCATCGCGAGCAGTACGTC.

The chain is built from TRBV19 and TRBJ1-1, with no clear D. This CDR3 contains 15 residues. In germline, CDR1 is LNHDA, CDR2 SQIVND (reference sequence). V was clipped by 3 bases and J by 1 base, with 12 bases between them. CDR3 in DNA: TGTGCCAGTAGTATTTTGGACCAGAAGAACACTGAAGCTTTCTTT. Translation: CASSILDQKNTEAFF.

The CDR3 region is CASSQGLGQHYGYTF. The CDR3 DNA follows: TGCGCCAGCAGCCAAGGCCTAGGACAGCACTATGGCTACACCTTC. The V and J genes are TRBV4-1 and TRBJ1-2; maybe TRBD1 (6 bases). The CDR3 runs 15 residues. Germline V gene data show CDR1 as MGHRA and CDR2 as YSYEKL. V lost 1 base and J lost 3, with 12 bases in between.

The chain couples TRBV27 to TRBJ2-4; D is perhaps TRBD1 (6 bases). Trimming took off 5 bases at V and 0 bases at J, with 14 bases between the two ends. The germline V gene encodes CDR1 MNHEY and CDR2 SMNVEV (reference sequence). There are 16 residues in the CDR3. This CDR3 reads CASSPRGGVAKNIQYF. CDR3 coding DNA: TGTGCCAGCAGTCCCAGGGGTGGCGTAGCCAAAAACATTCAGTACTTC.

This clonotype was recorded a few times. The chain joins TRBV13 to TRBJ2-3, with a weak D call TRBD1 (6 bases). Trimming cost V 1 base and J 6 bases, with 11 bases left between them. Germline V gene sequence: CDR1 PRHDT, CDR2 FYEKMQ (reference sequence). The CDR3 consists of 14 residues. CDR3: CASSLVGASDTQYF. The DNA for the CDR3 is TGTGCCAGCAGCTTAGTGGGGGCGTCGGATACGCAGTATTTT.

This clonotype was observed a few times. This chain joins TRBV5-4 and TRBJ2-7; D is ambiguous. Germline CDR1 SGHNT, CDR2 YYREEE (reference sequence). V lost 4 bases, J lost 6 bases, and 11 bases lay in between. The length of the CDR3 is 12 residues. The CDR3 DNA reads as TGTGCCAGCAGCGGGTCAGCGTCCGAGCAGTACTTC. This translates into CASSGSASEQYF.

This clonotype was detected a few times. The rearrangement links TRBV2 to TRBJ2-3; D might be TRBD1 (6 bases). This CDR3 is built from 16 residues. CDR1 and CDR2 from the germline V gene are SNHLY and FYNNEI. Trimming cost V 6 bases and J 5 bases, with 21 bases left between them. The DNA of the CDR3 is TGTGCCAGCAGCGAGTATCCGAGACAGGTTTTAGATACGCAGTATTTT. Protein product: CASSEYPRQVLDTQYF. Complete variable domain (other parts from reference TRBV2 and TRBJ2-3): EPEVTQTPSHQVTQMGQEVILRCVPISNHLYFYWYRQILGQKVEFLVSFYNNEISEKSEIFDDQFSVERPDGSNFTLKIRSTKLEDSAMYFCASSEYPRQVLDTQYFGPGTRLTVL.

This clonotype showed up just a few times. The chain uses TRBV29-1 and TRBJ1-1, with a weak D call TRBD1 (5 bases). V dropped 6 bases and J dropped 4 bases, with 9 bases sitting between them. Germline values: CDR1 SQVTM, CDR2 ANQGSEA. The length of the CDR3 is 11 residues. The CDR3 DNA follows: TGCAGCGTGATGGGGGGCACTGAAGCTTTCTTT. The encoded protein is CSVMGGTEAFF.

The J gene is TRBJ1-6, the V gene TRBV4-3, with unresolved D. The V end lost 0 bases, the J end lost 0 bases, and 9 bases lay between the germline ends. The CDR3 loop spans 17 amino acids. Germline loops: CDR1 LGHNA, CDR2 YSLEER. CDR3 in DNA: TGCGCCAGCAGCCAAGAACCCGGCAGCTCCTATAATTCACCCCTCCACTTT. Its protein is CASSQEPGSSYNSPLHF.

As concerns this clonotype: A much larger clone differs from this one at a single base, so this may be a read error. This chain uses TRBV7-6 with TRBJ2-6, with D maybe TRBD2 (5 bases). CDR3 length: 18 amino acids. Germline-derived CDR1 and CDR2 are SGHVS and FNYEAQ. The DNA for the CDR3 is TGTGTCAGCACCAATACTTCTTACCGGGGTCCTGGGGCCAACGTCCTGACTTTC. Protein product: CVSTNTSYRGPGANVLTF. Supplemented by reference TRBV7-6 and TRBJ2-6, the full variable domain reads GAGVSQSPRYKVTKRGQDVALRCDPISGHVSLYWYRQALGQGPEFLTYFNYEAQQDKSGLPNDRFSAERPEGSISTLTIQRTEQRDSAMYRCVSTNTSYRGPGANVLTFGAGSRLTVL.

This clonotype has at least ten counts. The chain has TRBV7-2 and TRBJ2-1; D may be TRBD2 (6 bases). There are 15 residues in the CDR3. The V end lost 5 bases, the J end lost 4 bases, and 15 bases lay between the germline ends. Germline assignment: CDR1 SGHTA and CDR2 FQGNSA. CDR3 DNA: TGTGCCAGCAGCGCTACCGGGGGATATTACAATGAGCAGTTCTTC. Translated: CASSATGGYYNEQFF.

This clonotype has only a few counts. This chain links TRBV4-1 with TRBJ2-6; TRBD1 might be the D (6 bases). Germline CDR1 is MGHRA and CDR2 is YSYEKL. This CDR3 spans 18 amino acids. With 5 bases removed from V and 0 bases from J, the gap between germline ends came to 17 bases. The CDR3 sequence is CASSYSGHLSSGANVLTF. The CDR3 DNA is TGCGCCAGCAGCTACTCGGGACATCTAAGCTCTGGGGCCAACGTCCTGACTTTC.

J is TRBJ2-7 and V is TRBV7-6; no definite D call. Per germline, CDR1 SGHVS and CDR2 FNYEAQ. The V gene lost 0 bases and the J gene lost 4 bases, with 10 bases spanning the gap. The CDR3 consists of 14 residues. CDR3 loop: CASSLAETTYEQYF. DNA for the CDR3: TGTGCCAGCAGCTTAGCGGAGACAACTTACGAGCAGTACTTC.

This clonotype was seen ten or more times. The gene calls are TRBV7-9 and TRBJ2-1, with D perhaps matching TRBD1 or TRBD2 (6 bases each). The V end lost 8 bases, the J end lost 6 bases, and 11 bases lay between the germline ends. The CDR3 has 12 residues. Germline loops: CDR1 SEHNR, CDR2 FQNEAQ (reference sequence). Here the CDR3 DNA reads TGTGCCAGCGGGGGGCAATTCAATGAGCAGTTCTTC. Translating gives CASGGQFNEQFF.

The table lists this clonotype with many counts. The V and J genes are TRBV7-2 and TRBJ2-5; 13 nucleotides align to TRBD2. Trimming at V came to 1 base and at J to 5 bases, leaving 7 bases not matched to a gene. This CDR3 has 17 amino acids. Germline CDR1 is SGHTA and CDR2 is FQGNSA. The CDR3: CASSLGTSGGGAETQYF. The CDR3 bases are TGTGCCAGCAGCTTAGGGACTAGCGGGGGCGGGGCGGAGACCCAGTACTTC.

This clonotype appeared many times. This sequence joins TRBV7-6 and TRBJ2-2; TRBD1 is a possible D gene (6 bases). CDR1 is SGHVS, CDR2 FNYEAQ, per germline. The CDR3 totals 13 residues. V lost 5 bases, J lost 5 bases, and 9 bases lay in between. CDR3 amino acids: CASSPTGTGELFF. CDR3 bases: TGTGCCAGCAGCCCGACAGGTACCGGGGAGCTGTTTTTT.